This T cell receptor (beta chain) was sequenced for a study of control samples from healthy donors and cancer patients. CDR1 is SGHRS and CDR2 is YFSETQ in the germline V gene. This CDR3 has 18 residues. Trimming stripped 2 bases from V and 3 bases from J, with 23 bases between. Profiled with immunoSEQ multiplex PCR; TCRdb holds only in-frame clones, not every one. The sample records roughly 130,000 clones, more than 70% being singletons. This clone was counted a single time. The chain carries TRBV5-1 and TRBJ1-1, with a possible D match to TRBD1 (5 bases). The sample was blood. The sequence was collected from a man aged 45 to 65 in good health. CDR3 region: CASSLSPNSLMGDTEAFF. The CDR3 nucleotides read TGCGCCAGCAGCTTATCCCCGAACAGCCTAATGGGGGACACTGAAGCTTTCTTT.